This TCR beta chain originates from a study of blood T cell repertoires in COVID-19. Study context: Acute and convalescent COVID-19 samples came from the United States, Italy and Spain.

Trimming stripped 0 bases from V and 5 bases from J, with 7 bases between. This CDR3 is 13 amino acids long. Germline V lookup: CDR1 LGHDT, CDR2 YNNKEL (reference sequence). Study processing details: Estimates of nucleated cell counts were drawn from the amplification of reference gene primers. Profiling relied on immunoSEQ multiplex PCR, and the TCRdb table lists in-frame clones only, not all of them. D and trimming come from the DNA, and the V and J calls and clone size come from that table. The sample holds under 150,000 clones; around 88% are singletons and the top ten take 25% to 35%. The clonotype originates from a human donor in a cohort sampled during active COVID-19. The V gene is TRBV3-1 (or the pseudogene TRBV3-2), the J gene TRBJ1-2; the D is unclear. Sequenced: peripheral blood. The CDR3 sequence is CASSQENSYGYTF. Written as DNA, the CDR3 is TGTGCCAGCAGCCAAGAAAACAGTTATGGCTACACCTTC.